One and the same sample provided the 22 T cell receptor beta chains below, sequenced in a study of blood T cell repertoires in COVID-19. Clones were read by immunoSEQ multiplex PCR, and TCRdb kept only the in-frame ones, dropping some. The sample holds 85,000 to 100,000 clones, about 82% seen once. Sequenced sample: peripheral blood. These receptors came from a woman aged 60-75 years in a cohort sampled during active or convalescent COVID-19.

The chain carries TRBV10-1 and TRBJ1-5; no firm D call. Trimming shortened V by 5 bases and J by 2 bases, and 4 bases separated the two germline ends. This CDR3 has 12 amino acids. Germline CDR1 reads WNHNN; CDR2 reads SYGVQD (reference sequence). In nucleotides, the CDR3 is TGCGCCAGCAGTCCGGGCAATCAGCCCCAGCATTTT. Encoded protein: CASSPGNQPQHF.

The chain is built from TRBV5-1 and TRBJ2-7, with 11 bases fitting TRBD2. Trimming cost V 4 bases and J 4 bases; bases outside gene matches: 7. This CDR3 comprises 15 residues. Germline-derived CDR1 and CDR2 are SGHRS and YFSETQ. CDR3 nucleotides: TGCGCCAGCAGCGTAGGGACTAGCGGCACTTACGAGCAGTACTTC. Its translation: CASSVGTSGTYEQYF.

The chain joins TRBV5-1 to TRBJ2-7; no firm D call. Per germline, CDR1 SGHRS and CDR2 YFSETQ. This CDR3 contains 14 residues. With 0 bases removed from V and 3 bases from J, the gap between germline ends came to 10 bases. The CDR3 here is CASSLAVPDYEQYF. The CDR3 DNA reads TGCGCCAGCAGCTTGGCAGTGCCCGACTACGAGCAGTACTTC. Complete variable domain (other parts from reference TRBV5-1 and TRBJ2-7): KAGVTQTPRYLIKTRGQQVTLSCSPISGHRSVSWYQQTPGQGLQFLFEYFSETQRNKGNFPGRFSGRQFSNSRSEMNVSTLELGDSALYLCASSLAVPDYEQYFGPGTRLTVT.

The J gene is TRBJ1-2, the V gene TRBV10-3; the D gene is possibly TRBD1 (6 bases). Deletions cut 4 bases from V and 7 bases from J, with 13 bases between. The germline CDR1 and CDR2 sequences are ENHRY and SYGVKD. This CDR3 is built from 13 residues. DNA of the CDR3: TGTGCCATCAGTGGGACAGAGGAGAGTGGCTACACCTTC. Translated: CAISGTEESGYTF.

The gene calls are TRBV30 and TRBJ1-2, with D possibly TRBD1 on 6 matching bases. CDR1 GTSNPN and CDR2 SVGIG come from the germline V gene (reference sequence). CDR3 length: 15 residues. V was trimmed by 0 bases and J by 6 bases, leaving 17 bases between them. The CDR3 region has the DNA TGTGCCTGGAGTGTAAATCTCCCGGACAGAGATGGCTACACCTTC. It codes for CAWSVNLPDRDGYTF.

CDR3 amino acids: CASTNRNLNTEAFF. The DNA for the CDR3 is TGTGCCAGCACTAACAGGAACCTGAACACTGAAGCTTTCTTT. The rearrangement uses TRBV2 and TRBJ1-1, with a possible D match to TRBD1 (5 bases). The germline gives CDR1 SNHLY, CDR2 FYNNEI. Trimming took 7 bases from V and 0 from J, leaving 12 bases between them. The CDR3 is 14 residues long.

This clone was seen more than once but under ten times. A read error may produce the germline difference seen at one junction end. The rearrangement links TRBV4-2 to TRBJ1-2; a possible D gene is TRBD1 (6 bases). Germline CDR1 LGHNA, CDR2 YNFKEQ. This CDR3 is 14 amino acids long. The CDR3 region has the DNA TGTGCCAGCAGCCAAGAGCCCCAGGGGACCCGCCTCGCCTTC. The encoded protein is CASSQEPQGTRLAF.

In this sample, this clone turned up a few times. V is TRBV10-3 and J is TRBJ2-1; D not certain. Trimming took 5 bases from V and 4 from J, leaving 12 bases between them. The CDR3 spans 14 residues. The germline gives CDR1 ENHRY, CDR2 SYGVKD. The DNA for the CDR3 is TGTGCCATCAGTTACTCTGCCGTGTACAATGAGCAGTTCTTC. Translation: CAISYSAVYNEQFF.

This clone has a single count. The gene calls are TRBV7-8 and TRBJ1-3, with TRBD1 identical over 7 bases. This CDR3 spans 15 amino acids. V dropped 6 bases and J dropped 0; count of bases not matched to a gene: 5. CDR1 is SGHVS and CDR2 is FQNEAQ in the germline V gene. The CDR3 region has the DNA TGTGCCAGCAGGAGGACAGGTGACTCTGGAAACACCATATATTTT. Amino acids: CASRRTGDSGNTIYF.

The chain links TRBV19 to TRBJ1-3; TRBD1 matches 9 bases. Trimming cost V 7 bases and J 4 bases; bases outside gene matches: 8. This CDR3 contains 15 residues. From germline, CDR1 is LNHDA and CDR2 SQIVND (reference sequence). CDR3 residues: CASTQNRGPGNTIYF. CDR3 nucleotides: TGTGCCAGTACCCAAAACAGGGGGCCCGGAAACACCATATATTTT.

The V call is TRBV3-1 (or the pseudogene TRBV3-2), the J call TRBJ1-1, with D perhaps TRBD1 (5 bases). The length of the CDR3 is 14 residues. V was clipped by 5 bases and J by 5 bases, with 15 bases between them. The germline V gene has CDR1 LGHDT and CDR2 YNNKEL (reference sequence). CDR3 sequence: CASSSGIGGTEAFF. The CDR3 DNA sequence: TGTGCCAGCAGCTCAGGGATCGGGGGGACTGAAGCTTTCTTT.

This clone was detected only a few times. The chain carries TRBV7-2 and TRBJ1-4, with a tentative D call TRBD1 (6 bases). Germline CDR1 SGHTA, CDR2 FQGNSA. The V and J ends lost 3 bases and 8 bases respectively, with 13 bases between them. This CDR3 contains 14 residues. This CDR3 reads CASSFGGEWEKLFF. CDR3 nucleotide sequence: TGTGCCAGCAGCTTTGGGGGCGAGTGGGAAAAACTGTTTTTT.

The rearrangement uses TRBV7-3 and TRBJ2-7; D is perhaps TRBD1 (6 bases). Germline V gene data show CDR1 as SGHTA and CDR2 as FQGTGA. The germline V and J ends were trimmed by 6 bases and 1 base, with 10 bases remaining between them. This CDR3 comprises 13 residues. The CDR3 DNA reads as TGTGCCAGCAGGCCGGACAGTTCCTACGAGCAGTACTTC. Residues: CASRPDSSYEQYF. Drawing the rest from reference TRBV7-3 and TRBJ2-7, the complete variable domain is GAGVSQTPSNKVTEKGKYVELRCDPISGHTALYWYRQSLGQGPEFLIYFQGTGAADDSGLPNDRFFAVRPEGSVSTLKIQRTERGDSAVYLCASRPDSSYEQYFGPGTRLTVT.

This chain joins TRBV19 and TRBJ1-6, with 8 bases fitting TRBD1. The CDR3 contains 13 residues. From germline, CDR1 is LNHDA and CDR2 SQIVND (reference sequence). V dropped 7 bases and J dropped 7; count of bases not matched to a gene: 3. CDR3 coding DNA: TGTGCCAGTACGGGACAGGTCAATTCACCCCTCCACTTT. Its protein product is CASTGQVNSPLHF.

A single count supports this clone. V gene TRBV4-2 combines with J gene TRBJ2-2, with 7 bases that match TRBD2. Germline CDR1 reads LGHNA; CDR2 reads YNFKEQ. This CDR3 region has 17 residues. V lost 4 bases and J lost 2; bases outside the gene matches: 10. CDR3 loop: CASSRGRGRANTGELFF. CDR3 nucleotides: TGTGCCAGCAGCCGAGGTCGGGGGAGGGCTAACACCGGGGAGCTGTTTTTT.

Only one count was recorded for this clone. V and J are TRBV21-1 and TRBJ2-3; TRBD2 is the table's D call and was not checked against the DNA. TRBV21-1 is termed a pseudogene. The CDR3 spans 18 residues. Written as DNA, the CDR3 is TGTGCCAGCAGCAAGGGACAGCGTGGCGGGGGGGCCTTAGATACGCAGTATTTT. Translating gives CASSKGQRGGGALDTQYF.

The V gene is TRBV27, the J gene TRBJ1-1; D not certain. Trimming took off 5 bases at V and 4 bases at J, with 23 bases between the two ends. Germline V lookup: CDR1 MNHEY, CDR2 SMNVEV (reference sequence). The CDR3 has 17 residues. CDR3 in amino acids: CASSPNRGGLSGTEAFF. CDR3 bases: TGTGCCAGCAGTCCCAATCGGGGAGGGTTGAGCGGCACTGAAGCTTTCTTT.

The chain has TRBV5-3 and TRBJ2-1, with 8 bases identical to TRBD2. TRBV5-3 is known as an ORF, though its function is uncertain. The J segment lost 3 bases and the V segment lost 4 bases, leaving 12 bases of the junction unmatched. The CDR3 runs 17 residues. The CDR3 loop reads CARSKPHSGTYYNEQFF. Here the CDR3 DNA reads TGTGCCAGAAGCAAGCCCCATAGCGGGACCTACTACAATGAGCAGTTCTTC.

This clone has more than one count but fewer than ten. This chain uses TRBV6-2 or TRBV6-3 with TRBJ2-2; D possibly corresponds to TRBD2 (7 bases). The germline V and J ends were trimmed by 6 bases and 7 bases, with 24 bases remaining between them. The CDR3 runs to 17 residues. Germline V CDR1 and CDR2: MNHEY, SVGEGT. DNA for the CDR3: TGTGCCAGCAGCCCTCCCCGGGGGGCGCAGGGGAACGGGGAGCTGTTTTTT. It translates to CASSPPRGAQGNGELFF.

This chain uses TRBV3-1 (or the pseudogene TRBV3-2) with TRBJ2-1; no firm D call. The V and J ends lost 2 bases and 9 bases respectively, with 8 bases between them. The CDR3 runs to 12 residues. The germline V gene has CDR1 LGHDT and CDR2 YNNKEL (reference sequence). The CDR3 here is CASSQSHSEQFF. In DNA form, the CDR3 reads TGTGCCAGCAGCCAATCCCACTCTGAGCAGTTCTTC.

The rearrangement joins TRBV7-2 to TRBJ2-7, with TRBD2 as a possible D gene (6 bases). The ends were cut back, 1 base at V and 0 bases at J, with 10 bases in the middle. Germline V lookup: CDR1 SGHTA, CDR2 FQGNSA. The CDR3 is made up of 15 amino acids. The CDR3 here is CASSLGGVLSYEQYF. The CDR3 DNA reads TGTGCCAGCAGCTTAGGGGGGGTACTCTCCTACGAGCAGTACTTC.

This chain connects TRBV5-3 to TRBJ2-7, with 7 positions matching TRBD1. TRBV5-3 is flagged as an ORF with uncertain function. The CDR3 loop spans 17 amino acids. V dropped 0 bases and J dropped 0; count of bases not matched to a gene: 9. CDR3 bases: TGTGCCAGAAGCTTGGCCATAGTGGGACAGAGCTCCTACGAGCAGTACTTC. Amino acids: CARSLAIVGQSSYEQYF.